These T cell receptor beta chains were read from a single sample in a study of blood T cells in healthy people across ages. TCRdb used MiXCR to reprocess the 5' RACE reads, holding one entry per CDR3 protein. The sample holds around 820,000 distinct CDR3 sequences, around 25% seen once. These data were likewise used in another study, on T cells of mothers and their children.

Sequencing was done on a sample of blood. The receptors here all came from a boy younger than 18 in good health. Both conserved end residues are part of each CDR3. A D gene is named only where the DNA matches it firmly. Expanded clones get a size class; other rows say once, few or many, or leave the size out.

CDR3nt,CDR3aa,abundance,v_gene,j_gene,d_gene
TGTGTCAGCAGTGAGATGGGACGGGGATATGGCTACACCTTC,CVSSEMGRGYGYTF,-,TRBV25-1,TRBJ1-2,-
TGCGCCAGCAGCCAAGACAGGGCAGTTTCACCCCTCCACTTT,CASSQDRAVSPLHF,-,TRBV4-3,TRBJ1-6,-
TGTGCCATCAGTGAGCTAGGACGGAGTATAGATACGCAGTATTTT,CAISELGRSIDTQYF,-,TRBV10-3,TRBJ2-3,-
TGTGCCAGCAGCTTCCCACTTGGGACTAGCTCCTACGAGCAGTACTTC,CASSFPLGTSSYEQYF,few,TRBV11-2,TRBJ2-7,TRBD2
TGTGCCAGCAGCTTATTAGGCGGGCGAAGGGGGACCCAGTACTTC,CASSLLGGRRGTQYF,-,TRBV7-2,TRBJ2-5,-
TGTGCCACCAGCAGAGATTGGACAACTCAAGAGACCCAGTACTTC,CATSRDWTTQETQYF,-,TRBV15,TRBJ2-5,-
TGTGCCAGCAGCTTAATGTCCACACATGAGCAGTTCTTC,CASSLMSTHEQFF,-,TRBV7-9,TRBJ2-1,-
TGTGCCAGCAGCCCACGGTTTACCCCCGGGTATCGCTCCTACAATGAGCAGTTCTTC,CASSPRFTPGYRSYNEQFF,-,TRBV9,TRBJ2-1,-
TGTGCCAGCAGCCCCCAAGGGAAGCAGGGACAAAACCATGGCTACACCTTC,CASSPQGKQGQNHGYTF,many,TRBV11-2,TRBJ1-2,-
TGTGCCAGCAGCCCCGGAGGGGGAACGAGCTCCTACAATGAGCAGTTCTTC,CASSPGGGTSSYNEQFF,-,TRBV9,TRBJ2-1,-
TGTGCCAGCAGCTTAAGGGCGACTAATGAAAAACTGTTTTTT,CASSLRATNEKLFF,many,TRBV7-9,TRBJ1-4,-
TGTGCCAGCAGCGTAGCCGGGACAGGGGGAAACACCATATATTTT,CASSVAGTGGNTIYF,many,TRBV9,TRBJ1-3,TRBD1
TGTGCCAGCAGTTTTGGGACAATGAACACTGAAGCTTTCTTT,CASSFGTMNTEAFF,-,TRBV12-3/TRBV12-4,TRBJ1-1,-
TGTGCCAGCAAGTACATGCGGGAGGCAACCGGGGAGCTGTTTTTT,CASKYMREATGELFF,-,TRBV2,TRBJ2-2,TRBD2
TGTGCCAGCAGTGAAGAACTAGCGGGAACCGGGGAGCTGTTTTTT,CASSEELAGTGELFF,-,TRBV2,TRBJ2-2,TRBD2
TGCAGTGCTAGCCCTCAGGATGCGGGAGGAGGTTACGAGCAGTACTTC,CSASPQDAGGGYEQYF,few,TRBV20-1,TRBJ2-7,TRBD2
TGTGCCAGCTCACCAGCCGGGACAGGGCCCCTTGGCTACACCTTC,CASSPAGTGPLGYTF,-,TRBV18,TRBJ1-2,TRBD1
TGTGCCAGTAGTGGACCAAAGGGCAATGAGCAGTTCTTC,CASSGPKGNEQFF,-,TRBV19,TRBJ2-1,-
TGTGCCAGCAGCCCAAACAGGGGGCTGGAGACCCAGTACTTC,CASSPNRGLETQYF,-,TRBV7-2,TRBJ2-5,TRBD1
TGTGCCAGCAGTTTGGGCCCTGGGGGGTACGAGCAGTACTTC,CASSLGPGGYEQYF,few,TRBV12-3/TRBV12-4,TRBJ2-7,-
TGTGCCAGCAGTGAATATCCAGCGGGAGTAGGTGAGCAGTACTTC,CASSEYPAGVGEQYF,-,TRBV25-1,TRBJ2-7,TRBD2
TGTGCCAGCAGCCCCCCTTCGGCCTACTATGGCTACACCTTC,CASSPPSAYYGYTF,few,TRBV7-9,TRBJ1-2,-
TGTGCCAGCAGCCCCCAAGGGGCAGGCCGTGAAGCTTTCTTT,CASSPQGAGREAFF,-,TRBV7-2,TRBJ1-1,-
TGCGCCAGCAGCCAAGGTCTAGCGAACATTCAGTACTTC,CASSQGLANIQYF,-,TRBV4-3,TRBJ2-4,-
TGTGCCAGCAGTTACTCTGAGGCGCTGGAGACCCAGTACTTC,CASSYSEALETQYF,-,TRBV6-6,TRBJ2-5,-
TGTGCCGCAGGGCTTATCGGTAATGAAAAACTGTTTTTT,CAAGLIGNEKLFF,-,TRBV27,TRBJ1-4,-
TGTGCCAGCAGGCTAAGACAGGGGGCCGCAGATACGCAGTATTTT,CASRLRQGAADTQYF,-,TRBV6-5,TRBJ2-3,TRBD1
TGTGCCAGCAGGCTAACAGGGCGTGAGCAGTTCTTC,CASRLTGREQFF,-,TRBV12-3/TRBV12-4,TRBJ2-1,-
TGCAGCGTTGAAGGAGGACGCCAGACTCACACTGAAGCTTTCTTT,CSVEGGRQTHTEAFF,-,TRBV29-1,TRBJ1-1,-
TGCAGTGCTAGAGATCGCCTTGGGGGGGCCATGGCCTCCTATGAGCAGTACTTC,CSARDRLGGAMASYEQYF,-,TRBV20-1,TRBJ2-5,-
TGTGCCAGCAGTGGAAAGGACGGAGCTTGGCAAGAGACCCAGTACTTC,CASSGKDGAWQETQYF,-,TRBV2,TRBJ2-5,-
TGCGCCAGCAGCTTACTAGCGGGAGCCAAAAACATTCAGTACTTC,CASSLLAGAKNIQYF,few,TRBV5-1,TRBJ2-4,TRBD2
TGCGCCAGTGGACAGAGAAGCACAGATACGCAGTATTTT,CASGQRSTDTQYF,-,TRBV4-3,TRBJ2-3,-
TGTGCCAGCAGCTTAACCAGCCTAGGGGATGAGCAGTTCTTC,CASSLTSLGDEQFF,-,TRBV7-9,TRBJ2-1,-
TGTGCCAGTTTTACGACCGAGCCCTACGAGCAGTACTTC,CASFTTEPYEQYF,-,TRBV6-1,TRBJ2-7,-
TGTGCCAGCAGCTTTCCCCCAGGGGCCGTCTACGAGCAGTACTTC,CASSFPPGAVYEQYF,-,TRBV7-9,TRBJ2-7,-
TGTGCCAGCAGTCCCGGGACTTATGAGCAGTTCTTC,CASSPGTYEQFF,few,TRBV28,TRBJ2-1,-
TGCAGCGTTGCGGCCGAACCGAGGGGCGAGCAGTACTTC,CSVAAEPRGEQYF,few,TRBV29-1,TRBJ2-7,-
TGCGCCAGCAGCCAAGAAACCAACCCCGGGAGTTACTACAATGAGCAGTTCTTC,CASSQETNPGSYYNEQFF,-,TRBV4-3,TRBJ2-1,-
TGTGCCAGCAGTGTACCGGGACAGATTAACACTGAAGCTTTCTTT,CASSVPGQINTEAFF,few,TRBV28,TRBJ1-1,TRBD1